This TCR beta chain was recorded in a study of cytomegalovirus exposure and HLA in healthy donors. There are 13 residues in the CDR3. Germline CDR1 and CDR2: SEHNR and FQNEAQ (reference sequence). When sampled, the donors appeared nominally healthy, though they likely had unrecorded immune exposures. About this clone itself: Its antigen is undetermined. The junction differs from germline at one of its ends, possibly a read error.

PCR involved 60 Vbeta and 13 Jbeta primers. In the original workflow: Approximately 11 million of 75 million to 85 million unique TCR beta chains were shared, per a later count. Data came from immunoSEQ multiplex PCR; TCRdb stores just in-frame clones and leaves some out. V, J and clone size reflect that table, while D and trimming were determined from the DNA. Among roughly 130,000 clones listed, around three quarters were seen once. Study-wide results and limits: Over 150 TCR beta chains were listed as cytomegalovirus-associated. In a later analysis, HLA-C alleles had the fewest associated TCRs, DRB1 alleles the most.

Sequencing was done on a sample of PBMCs. The sequence derives from a male donor in good health and CMV-seronegative. The chain is built from TRBV7-9 and TRBJ2-7; TRBD2 might be the D (6 bases). DNA for the CDR3: TGTTCCAGCGCGGGATCCCTCTCCTACGAGCAGTACTTC. Translated: CSSAGSLSYEQYF. The full variable domain, in which reference TRBV7-9 and TRBJ2-7 provide the parts outside the CDR3, is DTGVSQNPRHKITKRGQNVTFRCDPISEHNRLYWYRQTLGQGPEFLTYFQNEAQLEKSRLLSDRFSAERPKGSFSTLEIQRTEQGDSAMYLCSSAGSLSYEQYFGPGTRLTVT.